This T cell receptor (beta chain) emerged from a study of OX40 agonist ivuxolimab in advanced cancers. Turning to the study itself: Patients received ivuxolimab, an agonistic anti-OX40 (CD134) antibody.

The study, taken as a whole, reports: The work left the antigen specificity of expanded peripheral T cells undetermined. The CD4+ and CD8+ T cells in the blood had expanded clonally by week 6 at 0.1 to 3.0 mg/kg.

With respect to this clone: Its antigen is currently unknown.

The ends were cut back, 3 bases at V and 6 bases at J, with 15 bases in the middle. Germline values: CDR1 MDHEN, CDR2 SYDVKM. The CDR3 extends over 14 amino acids. Baseline, cycle 4 day 1, and cycle 7 day 1 were the blood sampling points. Assay used: immunoSEQ multiplex PCR; TCRdb lists only in-frame clones, some missing. The top ten hold approximately 20% of the sample, which has tens of thousands of clones, 70% to 80% seen once. Sequenced here: CD4+ or CD8+ T cells sorted from blood, sampled in a trial of the OX40 agonist ivuxolimab. The V gene is TRBV28, the J gene TRBJ2-7; D remains ambiguous. The clonotype originates from an adult with an advanced solid tumor such as melanoma, head and neck, liver or kidney cancer. The CDR3, as DNA: TGTGCCAGCAGTTTGGTTTTACTGGCAGGCGAGCAGTACTTC. Translated, it gives CASSLVLLAGEQYF. The variable domain in full, completed from reference TRBV28 and TRBJ2-7, reads DVKVTQSSRYLVKRTGEKVFLECVQDMDHENMFWYRQDPGLGLRLIYFSYDVKMKEKGDIPEGYSVSREKKERFSLILESASTNQTSMYLCASSLVLLAGEQYFGPGTRLTVT.